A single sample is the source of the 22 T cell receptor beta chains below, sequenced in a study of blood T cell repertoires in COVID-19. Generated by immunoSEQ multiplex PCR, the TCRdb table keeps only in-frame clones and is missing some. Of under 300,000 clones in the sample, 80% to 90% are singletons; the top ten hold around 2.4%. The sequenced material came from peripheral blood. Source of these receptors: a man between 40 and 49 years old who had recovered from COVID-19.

CDR3 region: CASSLQDNEKLFF. The CDR3 coding sequence is TGTGCCAGCAGCTTACAGGATAATGAAAAACTGTTTTTT. The chain links TRBV5-4 to TRBJ1-4; weak D call: TRBD1 (5 bases). The V gene's germline CDR1 is SGHNT and CDR2 YYREEE (reference sequence). The CDR3 totals 13 residues. The ends were cut back, 2 bases at V and 4 bases at J, with 6 bases in the middle.

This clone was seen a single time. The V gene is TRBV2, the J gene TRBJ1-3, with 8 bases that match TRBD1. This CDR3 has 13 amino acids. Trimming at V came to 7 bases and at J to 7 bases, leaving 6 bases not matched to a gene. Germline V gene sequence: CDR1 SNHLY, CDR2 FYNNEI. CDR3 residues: CASTGQGFNTIYF. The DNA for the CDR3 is TGTGCCAGCACTGGACAGGGATTCAACACCATATATTTT. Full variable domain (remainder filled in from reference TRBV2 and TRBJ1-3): EPEVTQTPSHQVTQMGQEVILRCVPISNHLYFYWYRQILGQKVEFLVSFYNNEISEKSEIFDDQFSVERPDGSNFTLKIRSTKLEDSAMYFCASTGQGFNTIYFGEGSWLTVV.

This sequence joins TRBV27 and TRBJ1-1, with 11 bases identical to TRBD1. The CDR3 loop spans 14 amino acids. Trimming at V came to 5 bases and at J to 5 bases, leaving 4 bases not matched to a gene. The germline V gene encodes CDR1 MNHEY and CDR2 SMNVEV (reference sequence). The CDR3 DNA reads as TGTGCCAGCAGTCCGGGACAGGGGGTTACTGAAGCTTTCTTT. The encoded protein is CASSPGQGVTEAFF.

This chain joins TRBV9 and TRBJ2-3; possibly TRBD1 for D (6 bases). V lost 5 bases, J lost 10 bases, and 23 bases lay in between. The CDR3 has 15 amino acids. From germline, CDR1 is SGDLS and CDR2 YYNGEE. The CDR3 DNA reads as TGTGCCAGCAGTCCACCCGCCGGGACATCGTGGGCGCAGTATTTT. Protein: CASSPPAGTSWAQYF.

CDR3 sequence reads: CASSLDLATEQYF. The CDR3 region has the DNA TGCGCCAGCAGCTTGGATCTAGCTACCGAGCAGTACTTC. V is TRBV5-1 and J is TRBJ2-7; D may be TRBD2 (5 bases). Germline values: CDR1 SGHRS, CDR2 YFSETQ. V was cut by 0 bases and J by 6 bases, with 10 bases left in between. The CDR3 spans 13 residues.

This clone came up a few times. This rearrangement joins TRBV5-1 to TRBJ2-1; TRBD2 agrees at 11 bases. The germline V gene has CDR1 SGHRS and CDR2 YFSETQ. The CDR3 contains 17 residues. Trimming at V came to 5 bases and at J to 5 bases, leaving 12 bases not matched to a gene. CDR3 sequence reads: CASSFPLSGGAHNEQFF. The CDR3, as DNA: TGCGCCAGCAGTTTTCCCCTTAGCGGGGGGGCCCACAATGAGCAGTTCTTC.

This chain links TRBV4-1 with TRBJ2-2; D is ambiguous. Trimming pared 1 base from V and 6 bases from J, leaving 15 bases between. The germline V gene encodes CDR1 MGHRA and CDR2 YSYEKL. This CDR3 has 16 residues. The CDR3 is CASSQVVRVLSGELFF. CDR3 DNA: TGCGCCAGCAGCCAAGTAGTTCGGGTTCTATCCGGGGAGCTGTTTTTT.

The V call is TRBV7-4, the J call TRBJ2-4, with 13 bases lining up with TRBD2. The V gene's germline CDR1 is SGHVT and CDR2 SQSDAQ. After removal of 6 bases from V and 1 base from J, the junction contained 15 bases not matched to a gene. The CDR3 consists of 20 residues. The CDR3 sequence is CASSLGLGLAGEIAKNIQYF. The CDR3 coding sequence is TGTGCCAGCAGTCTCGGTCTAGGACTAGCGGGAGAAATTGCCAAAAACATTCAGTACTTC.

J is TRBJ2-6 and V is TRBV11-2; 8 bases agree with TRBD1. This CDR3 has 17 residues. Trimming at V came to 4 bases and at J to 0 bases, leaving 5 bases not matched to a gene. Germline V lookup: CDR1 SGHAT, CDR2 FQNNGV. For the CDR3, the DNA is TGTGCCAGCAGCTGGACAGGGAGCAGCTCTGGGGCCAACGTCCTGACTTTC. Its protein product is CASSWTGSSSGANVLTF.

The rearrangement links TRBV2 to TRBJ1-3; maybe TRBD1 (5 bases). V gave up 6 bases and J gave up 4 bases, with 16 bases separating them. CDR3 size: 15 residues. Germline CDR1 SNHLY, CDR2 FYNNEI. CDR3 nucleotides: TGTGCCAGCAGCGCCCCCAGGGCTGGAGGAAACACCATATATTTT. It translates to CASSAPRAGGNTIYF. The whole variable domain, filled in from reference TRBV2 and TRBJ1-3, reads EPEVTQTPSHQVTQMGQEVILRCVPISNHLYFYWYRQILGQKVEFLVSFYNNEISEKSEIFDDQFSVERPDGSNFTLKIRSTKLEDSAMYFCASSAPRAGGNTIYFGEGSWLTVV.

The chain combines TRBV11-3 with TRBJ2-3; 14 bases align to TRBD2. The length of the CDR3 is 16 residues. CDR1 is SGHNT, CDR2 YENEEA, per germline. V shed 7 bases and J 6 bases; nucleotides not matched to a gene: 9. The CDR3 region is CASTGTSGGLIDTQYF. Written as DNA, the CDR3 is TGTGCCAGCACCGGGACTAGCGGGGGACTGATTGATACGCAGTATTTT.

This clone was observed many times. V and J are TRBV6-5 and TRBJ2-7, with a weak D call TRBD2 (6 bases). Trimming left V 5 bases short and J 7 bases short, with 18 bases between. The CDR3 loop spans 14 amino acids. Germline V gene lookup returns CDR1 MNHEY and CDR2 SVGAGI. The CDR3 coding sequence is TGTGCCAGCAGTCCGCGGGACTCGGCTAGAGAGCAGTACTTC. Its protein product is CASSPRDSAREQYF.

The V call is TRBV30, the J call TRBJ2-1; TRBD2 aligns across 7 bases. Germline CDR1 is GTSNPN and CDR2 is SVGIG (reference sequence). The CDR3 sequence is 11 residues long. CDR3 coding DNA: TGTTGCGGGAGCGTCTACAATGAGCAGTTCTTC. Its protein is CCGSVYNEQFF.

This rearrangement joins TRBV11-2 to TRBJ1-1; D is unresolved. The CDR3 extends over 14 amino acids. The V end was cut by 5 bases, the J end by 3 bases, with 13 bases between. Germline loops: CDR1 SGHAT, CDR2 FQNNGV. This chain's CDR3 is CASSLIALYTEAFF. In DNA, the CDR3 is TGTGCCAGCAGCCTTATAGCCCTTTACACTGAAGCTTTCTTT.

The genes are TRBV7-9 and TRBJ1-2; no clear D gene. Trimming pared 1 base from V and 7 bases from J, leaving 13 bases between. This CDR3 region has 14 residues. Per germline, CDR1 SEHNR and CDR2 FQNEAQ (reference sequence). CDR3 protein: CASSLDRGLGGYTF. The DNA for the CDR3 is TGTGCCAGCAGCTTAGATCGAGGCCTGGGTGGCTACACCTTC.

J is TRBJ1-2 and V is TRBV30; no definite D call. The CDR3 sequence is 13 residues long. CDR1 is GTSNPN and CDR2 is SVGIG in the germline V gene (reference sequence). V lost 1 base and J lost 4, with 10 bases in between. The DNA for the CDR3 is TGTGCCTGGAGTGAAAACATCCGCTATGGCTACACCTTC. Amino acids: CAWSENIRYGYTF. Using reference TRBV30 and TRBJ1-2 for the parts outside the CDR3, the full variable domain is SQTIHQWPATLVQPVGSPLSLECTVEGTSNPNLYWYRQAAGRGLQLLFYSVGIGQISSEVPQNLSASRPQDRQFILSSKKLLLSDSGFYLCAWSENIRYGYTFGSGTRLTVV.

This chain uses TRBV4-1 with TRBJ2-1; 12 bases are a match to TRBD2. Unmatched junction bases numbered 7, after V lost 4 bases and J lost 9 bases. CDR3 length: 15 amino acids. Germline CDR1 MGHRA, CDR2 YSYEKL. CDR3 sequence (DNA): TGCGCCAGCAGCCCCCTAGCGGGGGGGCCTGGTGAGCAGTTCTTC. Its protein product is CASSPLAGGPGEQFF.

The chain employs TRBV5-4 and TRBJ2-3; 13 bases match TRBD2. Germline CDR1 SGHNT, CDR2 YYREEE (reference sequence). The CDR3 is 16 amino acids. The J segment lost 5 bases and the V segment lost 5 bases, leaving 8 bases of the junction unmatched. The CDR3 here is CASRRTSGGAKDTQYF. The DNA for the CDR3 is TGTGCCAGCAGACGAACTAGCGGGGGGGCCAAAGATACGCAGTATTTT.

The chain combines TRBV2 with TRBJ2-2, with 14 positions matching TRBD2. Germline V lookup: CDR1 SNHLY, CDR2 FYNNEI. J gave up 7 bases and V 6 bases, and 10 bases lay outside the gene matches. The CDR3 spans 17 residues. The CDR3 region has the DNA TGTGCCAGCAGGAAGGGACTAGCGGGAGTACGAGGCGGGGAGCTGTTTTTT. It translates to CASRKGLAGVRGGELFF.

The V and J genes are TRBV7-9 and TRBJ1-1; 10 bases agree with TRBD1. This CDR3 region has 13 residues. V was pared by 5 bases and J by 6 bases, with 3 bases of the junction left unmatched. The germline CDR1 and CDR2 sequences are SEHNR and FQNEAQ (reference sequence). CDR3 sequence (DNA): TGTGCCAGCAGCCTAGGGACAGGGGCTGAAGCTTTCTTT. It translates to CASSLGTGAEAFF.

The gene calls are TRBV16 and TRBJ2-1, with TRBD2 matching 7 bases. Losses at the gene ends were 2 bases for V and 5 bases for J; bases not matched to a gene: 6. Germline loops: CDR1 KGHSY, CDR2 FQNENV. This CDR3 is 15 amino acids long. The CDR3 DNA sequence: TGTGCCAGCAGCCAAACGAACGGGGGGAACAATGAGCAGTTCTTC. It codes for CASSQTNGGNNEQFF.

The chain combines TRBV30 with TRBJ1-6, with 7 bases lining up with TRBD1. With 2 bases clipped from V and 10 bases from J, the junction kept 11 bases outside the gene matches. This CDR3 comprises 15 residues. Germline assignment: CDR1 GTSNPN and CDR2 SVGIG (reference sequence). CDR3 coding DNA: TGTGCCTGGAGTTCCTCAGGGGGGAGAAGGTCACCCCTCCACTTT. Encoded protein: CAWSSSGGRRSPLHF.